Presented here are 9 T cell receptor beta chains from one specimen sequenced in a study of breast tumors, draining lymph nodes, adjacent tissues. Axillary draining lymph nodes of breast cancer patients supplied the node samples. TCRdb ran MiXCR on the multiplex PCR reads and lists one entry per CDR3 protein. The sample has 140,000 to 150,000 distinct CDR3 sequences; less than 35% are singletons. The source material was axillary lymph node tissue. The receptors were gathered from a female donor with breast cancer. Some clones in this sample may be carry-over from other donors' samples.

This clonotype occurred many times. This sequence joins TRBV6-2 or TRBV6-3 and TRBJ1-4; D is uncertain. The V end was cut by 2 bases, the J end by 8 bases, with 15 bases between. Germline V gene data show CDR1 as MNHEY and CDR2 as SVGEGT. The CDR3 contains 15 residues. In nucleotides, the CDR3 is TGTGCCAGCAGTTACGGAGGGTCAGGATGGGAAAAACTGTTTTTT. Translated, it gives CASSYGGSGWEKLFF.

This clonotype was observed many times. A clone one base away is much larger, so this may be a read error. The CDR3 loop reads CSARDGDRASEQYF. The CDR3 DNA reads TGCAGTGCTAGAGATGGGGACAGAGCATCCGAGCAGTACTTC. The genes are TRBV20-1 and TRBJ2-7, with 7 bases identical to TRBD1. The CDR3 consists of 14 residues. Losses at the gene ends were 0 bases for V and 6 bases for J; bases not matched to a gene: 8. Germline assignment: CDR1 DFQATT and CDR2 SNEGSKA (reference sequence).

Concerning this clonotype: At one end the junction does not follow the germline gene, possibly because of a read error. The CDR3: CASNLARGAGGWETDTQYF. CDR3 nucleotide sequence: TGCGCCAGCAACTTAGCGCGTGGGGCAGGGGGCTGGGAAACAGATACGCAGTATTTT. V is TRBV7-6 and J is TRBJ2-3, with TRBD1 identical over 8 bases. The CDR3 is 19 amino acids. Germline lookup yields CDR1 SGHVS and CDR2 FNYEAQ.

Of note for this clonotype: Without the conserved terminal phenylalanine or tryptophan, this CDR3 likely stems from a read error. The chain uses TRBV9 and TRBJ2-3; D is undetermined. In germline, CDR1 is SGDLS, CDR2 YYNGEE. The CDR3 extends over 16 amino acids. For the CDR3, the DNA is TGCGCCAGCAGCCCCGCCGGTGAAAGTCCGCGGGATACGCAGTATTCT. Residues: CASSPAGESPRDTQYS.

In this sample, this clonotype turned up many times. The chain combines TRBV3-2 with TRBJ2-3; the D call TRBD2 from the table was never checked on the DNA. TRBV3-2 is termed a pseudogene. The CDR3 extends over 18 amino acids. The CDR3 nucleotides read TGTGCCAGCAGCCAAGCCAGTCGCGGGTTGCCATACACAGATACGCAGTATTTT. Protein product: CASSQASRGLPYTDTQYF.

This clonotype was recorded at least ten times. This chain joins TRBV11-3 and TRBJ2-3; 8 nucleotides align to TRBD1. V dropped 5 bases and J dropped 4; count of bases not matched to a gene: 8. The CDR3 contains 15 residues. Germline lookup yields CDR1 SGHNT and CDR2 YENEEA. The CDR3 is CASSAGTGKADTQYF. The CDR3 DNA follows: TGTGCCAGCAGCGCCGGGACAGGAAAAGCAGATACGCAGTATTTT.

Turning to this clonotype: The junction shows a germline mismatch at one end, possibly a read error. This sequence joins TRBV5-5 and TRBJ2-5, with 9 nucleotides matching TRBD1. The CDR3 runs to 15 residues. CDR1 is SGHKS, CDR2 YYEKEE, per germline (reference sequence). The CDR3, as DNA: TGCGCCAGCAGCCATCCGGGACAGGGAGCGGAGACCCAGTACTTC. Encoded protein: CASSHPGQGAETQYF.

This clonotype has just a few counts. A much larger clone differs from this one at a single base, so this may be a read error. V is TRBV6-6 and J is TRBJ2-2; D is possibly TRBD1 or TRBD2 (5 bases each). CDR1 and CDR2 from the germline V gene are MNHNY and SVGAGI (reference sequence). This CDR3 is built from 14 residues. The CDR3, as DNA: TGTGCCAGCAGTTACTCGAGGGGTACCGGGGAGCCGTTTTTT. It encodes CASSYSRGTGEPFF.

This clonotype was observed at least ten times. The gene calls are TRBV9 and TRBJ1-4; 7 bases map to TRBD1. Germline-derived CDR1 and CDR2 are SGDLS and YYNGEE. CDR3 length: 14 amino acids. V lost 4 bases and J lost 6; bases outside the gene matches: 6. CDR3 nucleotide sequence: TGTGCCAGCAGCCCCCGAGGGACAGATGAAAAACTGTTTTTT. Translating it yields CASSPRGTDEKLFF.